This TCR beta chain was sequenced during a study of neurological immune-mediated disorders. Study-level findings and limits: No expanded-clone CDR3 amino acid sequence recurred across subjects, suggesting private TCR-beta repertoires. The most TCR clonal expansion was seen in HTLV-1-associated myelopathy, whereas the least was seen in multiple sclerosis, below the level in healthy controls.

CDR1 and CDR2 from the germline V gene are SGHKS and YYEKEE (reference sequence). Trimming pared 4 bases from V and 3 bases from J, leaving 10 bases between. The CDR3 runs to 14 residues. This clonotype has at least ten counts. Its specificity is not known. The team produced cDNA through 5'RACE using 10-nucleotide random UMIs. TCRdb re-called the 5' RACE reads through MiXCR, storing one row per CDR3 protein. The sample has tens of thousands of distinct CDR3 sequences; roughly 6% are singletons. Sorted libraries were made with about 1.1 million CD4+ or CD8+ T cells. The genes are TRBV5-5 and TRBJ2-2, with a possible D match to TRBD2 (5 bases). Sample: CD4+ T cells from blood. The TCR was taken from a woman between 40 and 50 years old in good health. Here the CDR3 DNA reads TGTGCCAGCAGCCCGGGGAGCTACACCGGGGAGCTGTTTTTT. Translated: CASSPGSYTGELFF.